This T cell receptor beta chain was sequenced in a study of blood T cell repertoires in COVID-19. Repertoires were generated with immunoSEQ multiplex PCR, while TCRdb's copy carries only in-frame clones and drops some. The sample shows about 240,000 clones, over 80% of them seen only once. Germline V gives CDR1 SGHTA, CDR2 FQGNSA. Trimming cost V 0 bases and J 9 bases, with 12 bases left between them. The CDR3 length is 14 residues. The receptor was isolated from a man aged 25 to 40 who had recovered from COVID-19. Sequencing used peripheral blood. The rearrangement joins TRBV7-2 to TRBJ2-1, with D possibly TRBD1 on 5 matching bases. The CDR3 DNA reads TGTGCCAGCAGCTTAGCGAACCCTAGGGGTGAGCAGTTCTTC. Its translation is CASSLANPRGEQFF.